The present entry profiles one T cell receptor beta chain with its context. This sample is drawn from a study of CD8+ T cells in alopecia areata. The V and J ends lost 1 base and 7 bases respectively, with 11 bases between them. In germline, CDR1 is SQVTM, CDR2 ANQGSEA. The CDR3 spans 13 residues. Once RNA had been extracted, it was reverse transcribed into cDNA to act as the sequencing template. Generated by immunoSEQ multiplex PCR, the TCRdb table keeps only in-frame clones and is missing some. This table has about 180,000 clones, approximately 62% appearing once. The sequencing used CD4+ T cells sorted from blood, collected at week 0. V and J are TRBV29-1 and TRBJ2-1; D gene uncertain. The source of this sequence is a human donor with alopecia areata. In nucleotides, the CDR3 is TGCAGCGTTGAAGTCCAGACTGCTAATGAGCAGTTCTTC. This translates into CSVEVQTANEQFF.